This entry lists 14 T cell receptor beta chains sequenced from one sample in a study of beta chain features in type 1 diabetes. The study reverse transcribed the entire isolated RNA, so it sequenced expressed TCRB transcripts. Data came from immunoSEQ multiplex PCR; TCRdb stores just in-frame clones and leaves some out. The data show about 620,000 clones, around 15% seen once. Sequenced sample: naive CD4+ T cells from blood. The source is a man aged 18 to 35 in good health.

This clone has just a few counts. The chain uses TRBV4-2 and TRBJ1-5; D remains ambiguous. Germline V lookup: CDR1 LGHNA, CDR2 YNFKEQ. The CDR3 is made up of 15 amino acids. V lost 4 bases, J lost 3 bases, and 13 bases lay in between. The CDR3 spells CASSPAGANNQPQHF. The CDR3 nucleotides are TGTGCCAGCAGCCCAGCAGGCGCCAACAATCAGCCCCAGCATTTT.

This clone was picked up a small number of times. The same CDR3 also results from other DNA sequences found in this sample. J is TRBJ1-2 and V is TRBV7-2; 9 bases align to TRBD1. V gave up 5 bases and J gave up 6 bases; unmatched junction bases: 4. This CDR3 spans 13 amino acids. Germline CDR1 SGHTA, CDR2 FQGNSA. The CDR3 reads CASSLRTGDGYTF. The CDR3 region has the DNA TGTGCCAGCAGCCTACGGACAGGGGATGGCTACACCTTC.

The V call is TRBV13, the J call TRBJ1-1; D gene unclear. CDR1 and CDR2 (germline): PRHDT, FYEKMQ (reference sequence). The V end lost 5 bases, the J end lost 1 base, and 8 bases lay between the germline ends. The CDR3 is 13 residues long. CDR3 loop: CASSRYRNTEAFF. CDR3 in DNA: TGTGCCAGCAGCCGTTACAGGAACACTGAAGCTTTCTTT.

This clone was counted a few times. DNA for the CDR3: TGTGCCAGCAGCTTAATTGCCTCTTTGGGGGCGAGCACAGATACGCAGTATTTT. The encoded protein is CASSLIASLGASTDTQYF. The rearrangement uses TRBV7-9 and TRBJ2-3; weak D call: TRBD1 (6 bases). V dropped 2 bases and J dropped 0 bases, with 18 bases sitting between them. CDR1 and CDR2 (germline): SEHNR, FQNEAQ (reference sequence). The CDR3 covers 18 residues.

The table lists this clone with a few counts. This chain connects TRBV7-3 to TRBJ2-2; D is possibly TRBD1 (6 bases). Trimming cost V 5 bases and J 4 bases, with 11 bases left between them. Germline CDR1 SGHTA, CDR2 FQGTGA. The CDR3 is 14 amino acids. Here the CDR3 reads CASSLTTGTGELFF. CDR3 sequence (DNA): TGTGCCAGCAGCCTGACGACAGGCACCGGGGAGCTGTTTTTT.

This clone was seen a handful of times. The chain is built from TRBV7-2 and TRBJ2-3; TRBD2 might be the D (5 bases). The CDR3 length is 13 residues. The V end was cut by 7 bases, the J end by 3 bases, with 11 bases between. CDR1 is SGHTA, CDR2 FQGNSA, per germline. CDR3 sequence (DNA): TGTGCCAGCAAGCGGTTATCGACAGATACGCAGTATTTT. Residues: CASKRLSTDTQYF.

In its sample, this clone was seen a few times. The chain links TRBV9 to TRBJ2-1; D may be TRBD2 (7 bases). CDR1 and CDR2 (germline): SGDLS, YYNGEE. V was pared by 4 bases and J by 5 bases, with 22 bases between. CDR3 size: 17 residues. The CDR3 is CASSPGGGRPPNNEQFF. In DNA, the CDR3 is TGTGCCAGCAGCCCCGGCGGGGGCCGTCCCCCTAACAATGAGCAGTTCTTC.

The chain carries TRBV29-1 and TRBJ2-1, with D hard to call. Between the trimmed V and J ends, which lost 1 base and 9 bases, there was a span of 13 bases. The CDR3 covers 13 residues. Germline-derived CDR1 and CDR2 are SQVTM and ANQGSEA. This CDR3 reads CSVEGALGSEQFF. The DNA of the CDR3 is TGCAGCGTTGAAGGAGCCTTGGGCTCTGAGCAGTTCTTC.

There are a few counts of this clone. This chain connects TRBV10-3 to TRBJ2-5; D not resolved. Deletions cut 4 bases from V and 1 base from J, with 4 bases between. Germline loops: CDR1 ENHRY, CDR2 SYGVKD. The CDR3 sequence is 12 residues long. The CDR3 DNA follows: TGTGCCATCAGTGGGTCCCAAGAGACCCAGTACTTC. Its translation: CAISGSQETQYF.

This clone was counted a few times. This chain connects TRBV7-6 to TRBJ2-1; D may be TRBD2 (6 bases). This CDR3 has 16 residues. Trimming left V 1 base short and J 4 bases short, with 14 bases between. Germline assignment: CDR1 SGHVS and CDR2 FNYEAQ. The CDR3 DNA reads TGTGCCAGCAGCTTAGGGGCGGGACTCCCGTACAATGAGCAGTTCTTC. This sequence encodes CASSLGAGLPYNEQFF.

V and J are TRBV7-2 and TRBJ2-3; TRBD2 is a possible D gene (5 bases). Germline V gene data show CDR1 as SGHTA and CDR2 as FQGNSA. This CDR3 is built from 15 residues. Trimming removed 0 bases at V and 4 bases at J, with 11 bases between. This CDR3 reads CASSLAGVGADTQYF. The CDR3, as DNA: TGTGCCAGCAGCTTAGCGGGAGTAGGCGCAGATACGCAGTATTTT.

This chain uses TRBV4-1 with TRBJ2-5; D unresolved. The germline CDR1 and CDR2 sequences are MGHRA and YSYEKL. V lost 2 bases and J 4 bases, leaving 17 bases between the germline ends. The CDR3 covers 16 residues. The DNA of the CDR3 is TGCGCCAGCAGCCAATTGAATTTATTCTCCGGAGAGACCCAGTACTTC. This sequence encodes CASSQLNLFSGETQYF.

Note on this clone: Additional DNA sequences in this sample encode the identical CDR3. The CDR3 protein is CASSYLGTEAFF. Written as DNA, the CDR3 is TGTGCCAGCAGTTACTTGGGTACTGAAGCTTTCTTT. The chain combines TRBV6-5 with TRBJ1-1; D remains ambiguous. CDR1 is MNHEY, CDR2 SVGAGI, per germline. V was shortened by 1 base and J by 5 bases, with 5 bases between the two germline ends. The length of the CDR3 is 12 residues.

CDR3 sequence reads: CASSPSTGLYQETQYF. For the CDR3, the DNA is TGTGCCAGCTCACCATCCACAGGGTTGTACCAAGAGACCCAGTACTTC. The chain combines TRBV18 with TRBJ2-5; D possibly corresponds to TRBD1 (6 bases). V was trimmed by 2 bases and J by 0 bases, leaving 13 bases between them. The CDR3 consists of 16 residues. CDR1 is KGHSH and CDR2 is LQKENI in the germline V gene.